A single sample gave rise to the 5 T cell receptor beta chains below, sequenced in a study of CD8+CD57+ T cells in acquired aplastic anemia. CDR3 and TCR beta VDJ profiling relied on a genomic DNA template. TCRdb re-derived calls from the reads in MiXCR, one entry per CDR3 protein. The table has 450,000 to 600,000 distinct CDR3 sequences, more than 25% seen once. CD8+CD57+ cell expansion, shown by flow cytometry, had occurred in the patients selected for sequencing. The sequenced sample was sorted CD4+, CD8+, or CD8+CD57+ T cells (not recorded which) from PBMCs. These receptors all come from a human donor with aplastic anemia.

This clonotype was counted between two and nine times. This may stem from a read error, because a much larger clone lies one nucleotide away. V and J are TRBV19 and TRBJ1-6, with 7 bases that match TRBD1. The germline gives CDR1 LNHDA, CDR2 SQIVND (reference sequence). The CDR3 extends over 16 amino acids. J lost 8 bases, V lost 6 bases, and 13 bases had no gene match. CDR3 loop: CASSRLTPRGYSPLHF. DNA of the CDR3: TGTGCCAGTAGCCGCCTAACCCCCAGGGGGTATTCACCCCTCCACTTT.

The chain recombines TRBV6-1 with TRBJ1-2; 12 nucleotides line up with TRBD1. Germline V lookup: CDR1 MNHNS, CDR2 SASEGT. V lost 6 bases and J lost 12; bases outside the gene matches: 14. The CDR3 is made up of 15 amino acids. This chain's CDR3 is CASSKFWKGTGGDTF. CDR3 DNA: TGTGCCAGCAGCAAATTCTGGAAAGGGACAGGGGGCGACACCTTC.

This chain connects TRBV20-1 to TRBJ2-5; D tentatively fits TRBD1 or TRBD2 (5 bases each). The J call may be incorrect, as the DNA end agrees better with TRBJ2-7. In germline, CDR1 is DFQATT, CDR2 SNEGSKA (reference sequence). The CDR3 is made up of 17 amino acids. The CDR3: CSARDIRDPTNYYEQYF. CDR3 coding DNA: TGCAGTGCTAGAGATATCCGGGACCCAACTAATTACTACGAGCAGTACTTC.

This clonotype has ten or more counts. This rearrangement joins TRBV29-1 to TRBJ2-1; possible D gene TRBD2, 6 bases. There are 11 residues in the CDR3. Trimming took off 3 bases at V and 13 bases at J, with 13 bases between the two ends. CDR1 is SQVTM, CDR2 ANQGSEA, per germline. The CDR3 region is CSVEVGGSQFF. The DNA for the CDR3 is TGCAGCGTTGAGGTGGGGGGATCTCAGTTCTTC.

The rearrangement joins TRBV7-3 to TRBJ2-3; maybe TRBD2 (6 bases). V gave up 0 bases and J gave up 7 bases, with 17 bases separating them. This CDR3 spans 16 amino acids. Germline V gene lookup returns CDR1 SGHTA and CDR2 FQGTGA. CDR3 region: CASSLTSVWGGNTQYF. For the CDR3, the DNA is TGTGCCAGCAGCTTAACAAGTGTATGGGGCGGGAATACGCAGTATTTT.